Presented here are 8 T cell receptor beta chains from one specimen sequenced in a study of control samples from healthy donors and cancer patients. Assay: immunoSEQ multiplex PCR; the TCRdb copy retains only in-frame clones and omits some. The table includes 100,000 to 120,000 clones, approximately 82% detected once. What was sequenced was blood. Receptor source: a man aged 18 to 29 in good health.

The V and J genes are TRBV2 and TRBJ2-5; D may be TRBD1 (6 bases). The V gene lost 3 bases and the J gene lost 4 bases, with 12 bases spanning the gap. Germline V gene data show CDR1 as SNHLY and CDR2 as FYNNEI. CDR3 length: 14 residues. The CDR3 nucleotides are TGTGCCAGCAGTGACGACAGGTTTCCAGAGACCCAGTACTTC. Its protein product is CASSDDRFPETQYF.

CDR3 sequence reads: CASSGPWTGENPYEQYF. CDR3 nucleotide sequence: TGTGCCAGCAGTGGACCTTGGACAGGGGAAAACCCTTACGAGCAGTACTTC. The rearrangement joins TRBV2 to TRBJ2-7; 9 bases map to TRBD1. Germline V gene sequence: CDR1 SNHLY, CDR2 FYNNEI. V shed 4 bases and J 4 bases; nucleotides not matched to a gene: 14. This CDR3 is built from 17 residues.

The chain joins TRBV5-1 to TRBJ2-3; no definite D call. The CDR3 spans 14 residues. Looked up from germline, CDR1 is SGHRS and CDR2 is YFSETQ. The ends were cut back, 4 bases at V and 0 bases at J, with 9 bases in the middle. The CDR3 coding sequence is TGCGCCAGCAGCAAGGTCCCTAGCACAGATACGCAGTATTTT. As protein: CASSKVPSTDTQYF.

This chain joins TRBV7-9 and TRBJ2-5, with no clear D. CDR3 size: 13 residues. V lost 1 base to trimming and J lost 1 base, with 4 bases between them. Germline CDR1 is SEHNR and CDR2 is FQNEAQ (reference sequence). Here the CDR3 DNA reads TGTGCCAGCAGCTTAGGGTTCCAAGAGACCCAGTACTTC. The encoded protein is CASSLGFQETQYF.

The chain recombines TRBV30 with TRBJ2-5, with 8 positions matching TRBD2. The CDR3 contains 16 residues. CDR1 and CDR2 (germline): GTSNPN, SVGIG (reference sequence). The V segment lost 2 bases and the J segment 3 bases; nucleotides outside the gene matches: 11. The CDR3 loop reads CAWSPTGRGAKETQYF. CDR3 DNA sequence: TGTGCCTGGAGTCCTACCGGGAGGGGGGCCAAAGAGACCCAGTACTTC.

This rearrangement joins TRBV6-5 to TRBJ1-4; D ambiguous. In germline, CDR1 is MNHEY, CDR2 SVGAGI. The CDR3 contains 16 residues. Trimming shortened V by 2 bases and J by 1 base, and 11 bases separated the two germline ends. The CDR3 sequence: CASSYHPGRTNEKLFF. CDR3 DNA sequence: TGTGCCAGCAGTTACCATCCGGGGAGAACTAATGAAAAACTGTTTTTT.

This rearrangement joins TRBV24-1 to TRBJ2-5, with a weak D call TRBD1 (5 bases). This CDR3 comprises 15 residues. Germline V gene lookup returns CDR1 KGHDR and CDR2 SFDVKD. Trimming removed 3 bases at V and 1 base at J, with 11 bases between. The CDR3 protein is CATSDAGLRQETQYF. CDR3 DNA: TGTGCCACCAGTGATGCAGGGTTGCGCCAAGAGACCCAGTACTTC.

The chain carries TRBV5-1 and TRBJ1-2; 8 nucleotides align to TRBD1. V trimming: 3 bases; J trimming: 2 bases; junction bases outside the gene matches: 9. The CDR3 loop spans 16 amino acids. CDR1 and CDR2 from the germline V gene are SGHRS and YFSETQ. Here the CDR3 DNA reads TGCGCCAGCAGCTCCGGACAGGGTATGCCCAACTATGGCTACACCTTC. Amino acid sequence: CASSSGQGMPNYGYTF.